Listed here are 19 T cell receptor beta chains from one sample, sequenced in a study of T cell responses to AZD1222 COVID-19 vaccine (dated by TCRdb to the early 2020s). The sample's time point label, in plain terms: about 28 days (+/-7) after the second vaccine dose. The method behind the library was the immunoSEQ multiplex PCR assay. In its TCRdb copy, this immuneACCESS table keeps in-frame sequences only and misses some clones. Where compared with another copy, unresolved V genes explain less than half of these, and the others have no known cause. A total of 90,000 to 100,000 clones appear in this sample, around 85% of them only once. The ten largest clones take up 14% of the sample. Specimen: peripheral blood, collected 28 days after the second AZD1222 dose. These receptors were taken from an adult who received the AZD1222 COVID-19 vaccine.

The V call is TRBV9, the J call TRBJ2-2, with 8 bases that match TRBD1. V was pared by 3 bases and J by 2 bases, with 12 bases of the junction left unmatched. From germline, CDR1 is SGDLS and CDR2 YYNGEE. The CDR3 runs 18 residues. The chain's CDR3 is CASSAPSDRGANTGELFF. CDR3 DNA sequence: TGTGCCAGCAGCGCCCCAAGCGACAGGGGTGCTAACACCGGGGAGCTGTTTTTT. Complete variable domain (other parts from reference TRBV9 and TRBJ2-2): DSGVTQTPKHLITATGQRVTLRCSPRSGDLSVYWYQQSLDQGLQFLIQYYNGEERAKGNILERFSAQQFPDLHSELNLSSLELGDSALYFCASSAPSDRGANTGELFFGEGSRLTVL.

V and J are TRBV24-1 and TRBJ1-2; a possible D gene is TRBD1 (5 bases). This CDR3 is 15 amino acids long. V lost 5 bases to trimming and J lost 4 bases, with 16 bases between them. The V gene's germline CDR1 is KGHDR and CDR2 SFDVKD. The CDR3 protein is CATSGKEGPGYGYTF. The CDR3 bases are TGTGCCACCAGTGGCAAGGAGGGACCGGGCTATGGCTACACCTTC.

The CDR3 nucleotides are TGTGCCAGCAGCCACCGACAGGGAATCTATGGCTACACCTTC. This sequence encodes CASSHRQGIYGYTF. The chain combines TRBV3-1 (or the pseudogene TRBV3-2) with TRBJ1-2, with TRBD1 identical over 7 bases. The J segment lost 4 bases and the V segment lost 3 bases, leaving 5 bases of the junction unmatched. Germline CDR1 is LGHDT and CDR2 is YNNKEL (reference sequence). The CDR3 extends over 14 amino acids.

This chain links TRBV30 with TRBJ2-1; no clear D. CDR3 length: 14 amino acids. CDR1 and CDR2 from the germline V gene are GTSNPN and SVGIG (reference sequence). V was clipped by 3 bases and J by 7 bases, with 16 bases between them. The CDR3 DNA is TGTGCCTGGAGATCTAGGGCTAGTAGGAATGAGCAGTTCTTC. Its translation is CAWRSRASRNEQFF.

The chain is built from TRBV7-2 and TRBJ1-5, with 7 bases aligning to TRBD1. This CDR3 spans 15 amino acids. Germline CDR1 reads SGHTA; CDR2 reads FQGNSA. V lost 4 bases, J lost 4 bases, and 7 bases stayed unmatched. This chain's CDR3 is CASSSDRALNQPQHF. CDR3 DNA sequence: TGTGCCAGCAGCTCCGACAGGGCCTTGAATCAGCCCCAGCATTTT.

This chain uses TRBV7-2 with TRBJ1-4; D possibly corresponds to TRBD1 (5 bases). From germline, CDR1 is SGHTA and CDR2 FQGNSA. The CDR3 consists of 13 residues. The ends were cut back, 8 bases at V and 7 bases at J, with 14 bases in the middle. CDR3 nucleotides: TGTGCCAGCGGGCGGGGGTTAGCTGAAAAACTGTTTTTT. Its protein is CASGRGLAEKLFF.

The rearrangement links TRBV5-8 to TRBJ2-3; 8 positions match TRBD2. The junction had 13 bases not matched to a gene; V was cut back by 4 bases and J by 3 bases. Germline lookup yields CDR1 SGHTS and CDR2 YDEGEE. The CDR3 has 17 residues. CDR3: CASSAARAGGRTDTQYF. As DNA, the CDR3 is TGTGCCAGCAGCGCCGCTAGGGCGGGGGGAAGAACAGATACGCAGTATTTT.

This chain joins TRBV9 and TRBJ1-3; no clear D gene. The CDR3 loop spans 15 amino acids. Germline V gene data show CDR1 as SGDLS and CDR2 as YYNGEE. Trimming removed 0 bases at V and 0 bases at J, with 7 bases between. The CDR3 DNA sequence: TGTGCCAGCAGCGTAGGAGCAGTCTCTGGAAACACCATATATTTT. It yields the protein CASSVGAVSGNTIYF.

The rearrangement links TRBV27 to TRBJ2-3; 10 bases map to TRBD2. The V gene's germline CDR1 is MNHEY and CDR2 SMNVEV (reference sequence). CDR3 length: 15 amino acids. Germline trimming cut 6 bases from V and 6 bases from J; bases unmatched to any gene: 9. The CDR3, as DNA: TGTGCCAGCAGACGGGTAGCGGGAGGTCCGGATACGCAGTATTTT. Protein: CASRRVAGGPDTQYF.

The chain recombines TRBV3-1 (or the pseudogene TRBV3-2) with TRBJ1-1, with D maybe TRBD1 (5 bases). Per the germline V gene, CDR1 is LGHDT and CDR2 is YNNKEL (reference sequence). This CDR3 has 13 residues. V gave up 0 bases and J gave up 3 bases, with 5 bases separating them. The CDR3 region has the DNA TGTGCCAGCAGCCAAGAGGGGGACACTGAAGCTTTCTTT. This encodes CASSQEGDTEAFF.

This clone was observed a few times. The genes are TRBV19 and TRBJ2-7; TRBD2 might be the D (6 bases). Germline CDR1 reads LNHDA; CDR2 reads SQIVND (reference sequence). The CDR3 has 13 residues. Trimming took 4 bases from V and 4 from J, leaving 11 bases between them. CDR3: CASSTHGGYEQYF. In nucleotides, the CDR3 is TGTGCCAGTAGTACTCACGGGGGATACGAGCAGTACTTC. The full variable domain, with the rest looked up from reference TRBV19 and TRBJ2-7, is DGGITQSPKYLFRKEGQNVTLSCEQNLNHDAMYWYRQDPGQGLRLIYYSQIVNDFQKGDIAEGYSVSREKKESFPLTVTSAQKNPTAFYLCASSTHGGYEQYFGPGTRLTVT.

The genes are TRBV3-1 (or the pseudogene TRBV3-2) and TRBJ1-6; maybe TRBD1 (5 bases). CDR1 is LGHDT and CDR2 is YNNKEL in the germline V gene (reference sequence). V was clipped by 5 bases and J by 10 bases, with 18 bases between them. The CDR3 extends over 15 amino acids. CDR3: CASSWFGRGESPLHF. The CDR3 nucleotides are TGTGCCAGCAGCTGGTTCGGGCGGGGCGAATCACCCCTCCACTTT.

The V and J genes are TRBV25-1 and TRBJ2-7; 8 positions agree with TRBD1. The CDR3 extends over 16 amino acids. CDR1 and CDR2 from the germline V gene are MGHDK and SYGVNS. V gave up 0 bases and J gave up 4 bases; unmatched junction bases: 8. The CDR3 loop reads CASSEYGGTGGYEQYF. CDR3 nucleotides: TGTGCCAGCAGTGAATATGGAGGCACAGGGGGGTACGAGCAGTACTTC.

The V call is TRBV28, the J call TRBJ1-1; D perhaps matches TRBD1 (5 bases). With 6 bases removed from V and 2 bases from J, the gap between germline ends came to 16 bases. The CDR3 has 15 amino acids. Germline V gives CDR1 MDHEN, CDR2 SYDVKM. The CDR3 DNA sequence: TGTGCCAGCAGATGGGGTGGGGGATTAAACACTGAAGCTTTCTTT. This sequence encodes CASRWGGGLNTEAFF.

V gene TRBV9 combines with J gene TRBJ1-6; maybe TRBD1 (5 bases). The CDR3 is made up of 15 amino acids. CDR1 is SGDLS and CDR2 is YYNGEE in the germline V gene. Trimming pared 4 bases from V and 10 bases from J, leaving 18 bases between. DNA for the CDR3: TGTGCCAGCAGCCCCGAGGGGTTTTCAGGATCACCCCTCCACTTT. Residues: CASSPEGFSGSPLHF.

The V and J genes are TRBV14 and TRBJ1-1; D is undetermined. This CDR3 is 14 amino acids long. V shed 6 bases and J shed 0 bases, with 11 bases lying between them. Germline CDR1 SGHDN, CDR2 FVKESK. CDR3 in amino acids: CASRKTAMNTEAFF. The DNA of the CDR3 is TGTGCCAGCAGAAAGACGGCAATGAACACTGAAGCTTTCTTT.

The chain employs TRBV2 and TRBJ1-2; 9 bases line up with TRBD1. Germline lookup yields CDR1 SNHLY and CDR2 FYNNEI. V shed 4 bases, J shed 8 bases, and the junction held 8 bases outside the gene matches. CDR3 length equals 14 residues. The CDR3 nucleotides read TGTGCCAGCAGTGTCCGGGACAGGGTTGAGGGCTACACCTTC. This sequence encodes CASSVRDRVEGYTF.

The rearrangement links TRBV6-5 to TRBJ1-1; TRBD1 might be the D (6 bases). This CDR3 has 15 amino acids. CDR1 and CDR2 (germline): MNHEY, SVGAGI. The ends were cut back, 7 bases at V and 0 bases at J, with 15 bases in the middle. CDR3 protein: CASTRSGGMNTEAFF. CDR3 in DNA: TGTGCCAGCACTCGCAGCGGGGGCATGAACACTGAAGCTTTCTTT.

The rearrangement links TRBV3-1 (or the pseudogene TRBV3-2) to TRBJ2-1, with D maybe TRBD2 (6 bases). V lost 1 base, J lost 4 bases, and 20 bases lay in between. The CDR3 is 18 amino acids. CDR1 is LGHDT, CDR2 YNNKEL, per germline (reference sequence). CDR3 residues: CASSQATGATDLYNEQFF. The CDR3 region has the DNA TGTGCCAGCAGCCAAGCAACGGGAGCCACCGATTTGTACAATGAGCAGTTCTTC.